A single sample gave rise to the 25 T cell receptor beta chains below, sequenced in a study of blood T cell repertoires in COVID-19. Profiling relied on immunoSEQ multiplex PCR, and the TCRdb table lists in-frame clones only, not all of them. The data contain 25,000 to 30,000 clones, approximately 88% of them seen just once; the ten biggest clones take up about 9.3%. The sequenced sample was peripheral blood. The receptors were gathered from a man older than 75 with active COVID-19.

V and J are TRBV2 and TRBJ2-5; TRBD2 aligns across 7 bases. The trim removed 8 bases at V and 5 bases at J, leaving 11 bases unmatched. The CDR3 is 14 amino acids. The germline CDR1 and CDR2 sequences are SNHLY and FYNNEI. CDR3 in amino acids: CASGKGSGRETQYF. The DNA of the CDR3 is TGTGCCAGCGGCAAGGGATCCGGGAGGGAGACCCAGTACTTC.

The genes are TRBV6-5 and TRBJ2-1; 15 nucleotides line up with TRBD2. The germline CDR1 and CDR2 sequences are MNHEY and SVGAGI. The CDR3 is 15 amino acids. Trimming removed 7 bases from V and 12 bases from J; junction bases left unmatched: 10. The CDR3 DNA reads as TGTGCCAGCAATCCCCCGGGACTAGCGGGGGGCGGGCAGTTCTTC. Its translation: CASNPPGLAGGGQFF.

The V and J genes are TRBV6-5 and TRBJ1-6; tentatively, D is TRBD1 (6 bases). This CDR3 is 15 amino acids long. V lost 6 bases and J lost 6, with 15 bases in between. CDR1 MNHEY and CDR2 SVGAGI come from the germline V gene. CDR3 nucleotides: TGTGCCAGCAGCAATGGGGGGGCGGGTAATTCACCCCTCCACTTT. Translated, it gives CASSNGGAGNSPLHF.

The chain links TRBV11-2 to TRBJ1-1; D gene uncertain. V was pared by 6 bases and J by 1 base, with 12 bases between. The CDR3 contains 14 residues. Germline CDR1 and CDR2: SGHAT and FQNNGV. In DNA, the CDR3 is TGTGCCAGCAGTAGACATACAGAGAACACTGAAGCTTTCTTT. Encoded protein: CASSRHTENTEAFF.

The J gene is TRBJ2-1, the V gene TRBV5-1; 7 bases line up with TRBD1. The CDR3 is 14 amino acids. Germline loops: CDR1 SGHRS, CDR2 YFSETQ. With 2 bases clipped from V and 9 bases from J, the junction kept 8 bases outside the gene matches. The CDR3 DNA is TGCGCCAGCAGCTTTACAGGGGTGGGTAGTGAGCAGTTCTTC. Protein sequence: CASSFTGVGSEQFF.

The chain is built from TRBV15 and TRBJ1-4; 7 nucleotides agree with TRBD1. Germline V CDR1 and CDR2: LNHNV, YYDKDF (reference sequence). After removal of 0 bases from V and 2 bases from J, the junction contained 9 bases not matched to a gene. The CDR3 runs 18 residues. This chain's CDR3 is CATSRDLGTGVTNEKLFF. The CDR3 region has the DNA TGTGCCACCAGCAGAGACTTAGGAACAGGGGTGACTAATGAAAAACTGTTTTTT.

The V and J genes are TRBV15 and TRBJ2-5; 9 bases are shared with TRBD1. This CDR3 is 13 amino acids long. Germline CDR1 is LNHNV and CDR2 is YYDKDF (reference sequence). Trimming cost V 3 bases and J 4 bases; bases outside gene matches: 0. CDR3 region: CATSRDRGETQYF. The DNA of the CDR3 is TGTGCCACCAGCAGGGACAGGGGAGAGACCCAGTACTTC.

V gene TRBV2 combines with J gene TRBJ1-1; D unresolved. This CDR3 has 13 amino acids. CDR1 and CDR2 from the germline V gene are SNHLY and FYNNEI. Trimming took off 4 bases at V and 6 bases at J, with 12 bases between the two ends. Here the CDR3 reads CASSAGLWAEAFF. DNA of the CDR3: TGTGCCAGCAGTGCTGGACTTTGGGCTGAAGCTTTCTTT. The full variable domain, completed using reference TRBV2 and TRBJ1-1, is EPEVTQTPSHQVTQMGQEVILRCVPISNHLYFYWYRQILGQKVEFLVSFYNNEISEKSEIFDDQFSVERPDGSNFTLKIRSTKLEDSAMYFCASSAGLWAEAFFGQGTRLTVV.

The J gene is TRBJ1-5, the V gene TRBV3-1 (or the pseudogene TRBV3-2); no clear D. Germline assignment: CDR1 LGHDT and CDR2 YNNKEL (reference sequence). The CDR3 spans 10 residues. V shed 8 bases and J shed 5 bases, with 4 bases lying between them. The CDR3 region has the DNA TGTGCCAGCCATCATCAGCCCCAGCATTTT. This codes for CASHHQPQHF.

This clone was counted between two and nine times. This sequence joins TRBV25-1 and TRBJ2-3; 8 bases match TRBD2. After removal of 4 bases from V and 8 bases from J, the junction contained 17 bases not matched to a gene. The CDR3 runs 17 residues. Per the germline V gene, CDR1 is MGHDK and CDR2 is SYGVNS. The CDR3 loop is CASSGNFGAGGSGTQYF. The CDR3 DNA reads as TGTGCCAGCAGTGGAAACTTTGGGGCGGGGGGATCCGGTACGCAGTATTTT.

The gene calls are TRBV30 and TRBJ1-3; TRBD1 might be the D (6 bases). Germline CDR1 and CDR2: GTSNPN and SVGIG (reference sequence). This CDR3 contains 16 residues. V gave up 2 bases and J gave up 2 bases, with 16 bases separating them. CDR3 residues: CAWSQTGTLTGNTIYF. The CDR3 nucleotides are TGTGCCTGGAGTCAGACCGGGACACTCACTGGAAACACCATATATTTT.

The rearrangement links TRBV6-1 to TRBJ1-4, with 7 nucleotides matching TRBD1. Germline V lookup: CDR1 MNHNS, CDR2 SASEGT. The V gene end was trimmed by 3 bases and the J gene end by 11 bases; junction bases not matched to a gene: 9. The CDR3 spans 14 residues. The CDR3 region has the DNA TGTGCCAGCAGTGAGTACTTACAGGGGACCAAACTGTTTTTT. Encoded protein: CASSEYLQGTKLFF.

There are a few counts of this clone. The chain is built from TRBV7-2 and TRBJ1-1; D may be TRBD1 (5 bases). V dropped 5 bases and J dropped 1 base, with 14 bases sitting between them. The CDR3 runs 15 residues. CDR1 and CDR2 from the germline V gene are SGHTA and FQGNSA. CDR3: CASSPSLGANTEAFF. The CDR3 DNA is TGTGCCAGCAGCCCGAGTTTAGGGGCGAACACTGAAGCTTTCTTT.

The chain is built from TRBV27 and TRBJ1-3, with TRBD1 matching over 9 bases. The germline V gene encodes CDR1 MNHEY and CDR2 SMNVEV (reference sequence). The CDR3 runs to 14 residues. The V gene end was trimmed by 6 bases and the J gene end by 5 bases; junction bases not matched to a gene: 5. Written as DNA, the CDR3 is TGTGCCAGCAGCCCACAGGGGGCGAGAAACACCATATATTTT. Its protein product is CASSPQGARNTIYF.

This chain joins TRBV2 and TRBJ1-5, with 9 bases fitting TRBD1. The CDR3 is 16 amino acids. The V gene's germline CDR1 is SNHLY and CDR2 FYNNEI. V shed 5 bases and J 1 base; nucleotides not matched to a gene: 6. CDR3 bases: TGTGCCAGCAGTCGGGACAGGGTGGGCAGCAATCAGCCCCAGCATTTT. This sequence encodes CASSRDRVGSNQPQHF.

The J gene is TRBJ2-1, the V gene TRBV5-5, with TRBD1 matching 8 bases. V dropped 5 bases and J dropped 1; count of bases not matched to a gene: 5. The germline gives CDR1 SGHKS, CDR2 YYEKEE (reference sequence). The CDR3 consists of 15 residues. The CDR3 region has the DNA TGTGCCAGCAGTCCGTGGACAGGGTCCTACAATGAGCAGTTCTTC. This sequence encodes CASSPWTGSYNEQFF. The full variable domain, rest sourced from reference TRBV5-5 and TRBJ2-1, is DAGVTQSPTHLIKTRGQQVTLRCSPISGHKSVSWYQQVLGQGPQFIFQYYEKEERGRGNFPDRFSARQFPNYSSELNVNALLLGDSALYLCASSPWTGSYNEQFFGPGTRLTVL.

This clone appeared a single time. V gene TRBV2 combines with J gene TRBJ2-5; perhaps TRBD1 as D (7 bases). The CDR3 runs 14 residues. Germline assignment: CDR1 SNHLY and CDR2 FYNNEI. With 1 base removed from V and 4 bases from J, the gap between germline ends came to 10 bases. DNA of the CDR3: TGTGCCAGCAGTGAAGAGCAGGGGGGAGAGACCCAGTACTTC. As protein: CASSEEQGGETQYF.

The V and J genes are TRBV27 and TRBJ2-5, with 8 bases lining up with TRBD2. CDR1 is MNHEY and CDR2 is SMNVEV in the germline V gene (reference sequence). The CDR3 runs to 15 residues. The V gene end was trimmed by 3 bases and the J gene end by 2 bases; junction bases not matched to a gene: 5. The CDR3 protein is CASSFIRGGQETQYF. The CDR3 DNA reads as TGTGCCAGCAGTTTCATTCGGGGGGGACAAGAGACCCAGTACTTC.

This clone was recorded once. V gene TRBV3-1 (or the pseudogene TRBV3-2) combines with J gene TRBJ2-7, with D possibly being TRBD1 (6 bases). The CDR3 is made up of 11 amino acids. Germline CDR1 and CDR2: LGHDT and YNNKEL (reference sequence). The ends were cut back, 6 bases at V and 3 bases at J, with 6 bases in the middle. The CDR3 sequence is CASRQGYEQYF. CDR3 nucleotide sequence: TGTGCCAGCAGACAGGGCTACGAGCAGTACTTC.

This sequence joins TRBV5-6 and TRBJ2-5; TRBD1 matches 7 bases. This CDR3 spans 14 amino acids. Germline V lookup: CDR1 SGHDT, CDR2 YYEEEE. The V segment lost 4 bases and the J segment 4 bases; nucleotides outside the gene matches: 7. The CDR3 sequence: CASSADRALETQYF. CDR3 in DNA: TGTGCCAGCAGCGCCGACAGGGCTTTAGAGACCCAGTACTTC.

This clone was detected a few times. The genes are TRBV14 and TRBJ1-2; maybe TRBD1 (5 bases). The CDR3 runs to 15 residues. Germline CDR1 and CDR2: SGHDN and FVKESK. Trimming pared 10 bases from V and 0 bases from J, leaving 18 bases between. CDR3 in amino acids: CATEPQGRANYGYTF. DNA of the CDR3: TGTGCCACCGAACCCCAGGGAAGGGCTAACTATGGCTACACCTTC.

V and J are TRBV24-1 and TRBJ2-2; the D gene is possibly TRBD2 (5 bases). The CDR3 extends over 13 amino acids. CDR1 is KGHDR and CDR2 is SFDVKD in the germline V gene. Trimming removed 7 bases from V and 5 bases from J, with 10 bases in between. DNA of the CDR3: TGTGCCACCAGCGTAGGGAGTACCGGGGAGCTGTTTTTT. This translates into CATSVGSTGELFF.

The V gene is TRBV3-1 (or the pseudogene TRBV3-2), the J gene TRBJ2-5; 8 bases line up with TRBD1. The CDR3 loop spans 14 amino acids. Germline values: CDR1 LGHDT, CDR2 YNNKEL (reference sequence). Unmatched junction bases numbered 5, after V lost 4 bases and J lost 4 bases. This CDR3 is CASSLRTGRETQYF. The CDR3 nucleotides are TGTGCCAGCAGCCTCCGGACAGGGAGAGAGACCCAGTACTTC.

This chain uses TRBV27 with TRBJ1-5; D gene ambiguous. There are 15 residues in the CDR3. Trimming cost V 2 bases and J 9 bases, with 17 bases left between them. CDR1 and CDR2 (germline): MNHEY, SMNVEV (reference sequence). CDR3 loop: CASSLAGPFGGPQHF. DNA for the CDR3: TGTGCCAGCAGTTTAGCCGGCCCATTCGGAGGGCCCCAGCATTTT.

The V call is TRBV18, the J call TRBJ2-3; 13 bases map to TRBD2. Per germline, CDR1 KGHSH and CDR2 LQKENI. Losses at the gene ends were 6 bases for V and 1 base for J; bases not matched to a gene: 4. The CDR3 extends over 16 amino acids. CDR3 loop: CASSIGLAGGTDTQYF. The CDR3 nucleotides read TGTGCCAGCTCGATCGGACTAGCGGGGGGCACAGATACGCAGTATTTT.